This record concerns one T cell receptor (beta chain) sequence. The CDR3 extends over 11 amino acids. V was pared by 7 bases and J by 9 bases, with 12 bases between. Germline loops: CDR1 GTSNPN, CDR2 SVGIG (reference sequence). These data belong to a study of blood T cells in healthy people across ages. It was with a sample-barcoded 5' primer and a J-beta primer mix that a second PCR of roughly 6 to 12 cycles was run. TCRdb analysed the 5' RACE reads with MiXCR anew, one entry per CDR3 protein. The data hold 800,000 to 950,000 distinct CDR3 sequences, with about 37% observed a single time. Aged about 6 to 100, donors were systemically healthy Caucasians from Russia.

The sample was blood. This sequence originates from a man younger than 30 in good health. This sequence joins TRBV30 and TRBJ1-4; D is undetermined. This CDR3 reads CAFGLSKKLFF. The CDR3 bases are TGTGCCTTCGGTCTGTCGAAAAAACTGTTTTTT. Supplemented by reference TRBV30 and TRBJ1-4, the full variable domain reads SQTIHQWPATLVQPVGSPLSLECTVEGTSNPNLYWYRQAAGRGLQLLFYSVGIGQISSEVPQNLSASRPQDRQFILSSKKLLLSDSGFYLCAFGLSKKLFFGSGTQLSVL.